The 21 T cell receptor beta chains reported below all come from one sample, sequenced in a study of T cells in Graves' hyperthyroidism and ophthalmopathy. It was RNA transcripts that yielded the amplified TCR beta CDR3 regions. TCR CDR3 regions were first amplified by RT-PCR with HTBI primers. TCRdb processed the multiplex PCR reads anew with MiXCR; each CDR3 protein has one entry. The table has about 610,000 distinct CDR3 sequences, approximately 16% seen once. The sequenced sample was blood. The receptor set was obtained from a woman in her thirties or forties with Graves' ophthalmopathy.

The rearrangement links TRBV19 to TRBJ2-6; D is ambiguous. The CDR3 contains 15 residues. Germline CDR1 LNHDA, CDR2 SQIVND (reference sequence). Trimming pared 3 bases from V and 0 bases from J, leaving 6 bases between. CDR3 region: CASSIPISGANVLTF. The CDR3 nucleotides read TGTGCCAGTAGTATCCCCATCTCTGGGGCCAACGTCCTGACTTTC.

This clonotype was seen at least ten times. V usage is TRBV2 and J usage is TRBJ2-1; D gene ambiguous. CDR3 length: 13 amino acids. Germline V gives CDR1 SNHLY, CDR2 FYNNEI. V was pared by 6 bases and J by 3 bases, with 9 bases between. CDR3 sequence reads: CASSAVYYNEQFF. DNA of the CDR3: TGTGCCAGCAGCGCCGTCTACTACAATGAGCAGTTCTTC.

The V call is TRBV2, the J call TRBJ2-7; 11 positions match TRBD2. V trimming: 5 bases; J trimming: 0 bases; junction bases outside the gene matches: 15. Germline V gene sequence: CDR1 SNHLY, CDR2 FYNNEI. The CDR3 extends over 19 amino acids. Here the CDR3 reads CASSPRGSGRAPTSYEQYF. CDR3 coding DNA: TGTGCCAGCAGTCCAAGAGGTAGCGGGAGGGCACCCACCTCCTACGAGCAGTACTTC.

The table lists this clonotype with many counts. This rearrangement joins TRBV2 to TRBJ2-6; D possibly uses TRBD1 or TRBD2 (5 bases each). V dropped 11 bases and J dropped 0 bases, with 11 bases sitting between them. The germline CDR1 and CDR2 sequences are SNHLY and FYNNEI. This CDR3 has 14 residues. CDR3 coding DNA: TGTGCCGGGGGACGGCGCTCTGGGGCCAACGTCCTGACTTTC. The encoded protein is CAGGRRSGANVLTF.

This sequence joins TRBV19 and TRBJ2-1, with TRBD2 matching 8 bases. CDR1 LNHDA and CDR2 SQIVND come from the germline V gene (reference sequence). The CDR3 totals 16 residues. V was pared by 2 bases and J by 3 bases, with 6 bases of the junction left unmatched. CDR3 sequence (DNA): TGTGCCAGTAGTATAATCTTGGCGGGAGGCTACAATGAGCAGTTCTTC. This gives the protein CASSIILAGGYNEQFF.

This clonotype was detected ten times or more. V gene TRBV12-3 or TRBV12-4 combines with J gene TRBJ1-2, with D maybe TRBD1 (5 bases). V was trimmed by 1 base and J by 6 bases, leaving 9 bases between them. The length of the CDR3 is 13 residues. CDR3 DNA sequence: TGTGCCAGCAGTTTAGGGGGCATGGATGGCTACACCTTC. Protein sequence: CASSLGGMDGYTF.

As to this clonotype: Germline is not matched at one junction end, which may reflect a read error. The chain carries TRBV4-2 and TRBJ1-3, with D possibly matching TRBD1 (6 bases). Germline V CDR1 and CDR2: LGHNA, YNFKEQ. This CDR3 is 13 amino acids long. The CDR3 loop reads CASSQVQGPQPNF. CDR3 nucleotide sequence: TGTGCCAGCAGCCAAGTTCAGGGGCCCCAGCCCAATTTT.

At least ten counts were recorded for this clonotype. The rearrangement links TRBV28 to TRBJ2-7; 9 positions match TRBD1. From germline, CDR1 is MDHEN and CDR2 SYDVKM. V was clipped by 6 bases and J by 4 bases; unmatched bases: 4. This CDR3 is 13 amino acids long. The CDR3 region has the DNA TGTGCCAGCAGAGGACAGGGGCTTTACGAGCAGTACTTC. Its protein product is CASRGQGLYEQYF.

This clonotype was picked up many times. V usage is TRBV12-3 or TRBV12-4 and J usage is TRBJ1-1; D gene uncertain. The CDR3 consists of 12 residues. V lost 3 bases and J 6 bases, leaving 8 bases between the germline ends. DNA for the CDR3: TGTGCCAGCAGTTTTAGCCGAGCTGAAGCTTTCTTT. The encoded protein is CASSFSRAEAFF.

CDR3 sequence reads: CASSPRLSSYNEQFF. CDR3 sequence (DNA): TGTGCCAGCAGCCCCCGACTGAGCTCCTACAATGAGCAGTTCTTC. This chain links TRBV7-9 with TRBJ2-1; no clear D. Germline V gene data show CDR1 as SEHNR and CDR2 as FQNEAQ (reference sequence). The CDR3 runs 15 residues. Deletions cut 5 bases from V and 0 bases from J, with 11 bases between.

The table lists this clonotype with many counts. This rearrangement joins TRBV12-3 or TRBV12-4 to TRBJ2-3; TRBD2 might be the D (5 bases). Trimming removed 7 bases at V and 4 bases at J, with 15 bases between. This CDR3 has 14 amino acids. The chain's CDR3 is CASNTLVGPDTQYF. The CDR3 region has the DNA TGTGCCAGCAACACACTAGTTGGCCCAGATACGCAGTATTTT.

This clonotype was detected only a few times. The genes are TRBV6-1 and TRBJ2-7; 9 nucleotides match TRBD1. The germline V gene encodes CDR1 MNHNS and CDR2 SASEGT. This CDR3 has 15 residues. V was pared by 6 bases and J by 2 bases, with 8 bases of the junction left unmatched. The CDR3 sequence: CASRDHGTGTYEQYF. The CDR3 DNA reads TGTGCCAGCAGGGATCACGGGACAGGGACCTACGAGCAGTACTTC.

The J gene is TRBJ2-2, the V gene TRBV28; the D gene is possibly TRBD1 (6 bases). V was shortened by 3 bases and J by 5 bases, with 19 bases between the two germline ends. Germline V gives CDR1 MDHEN, CDR2 SYDVKM. CDR3 length: 17 amino acids. CDR3 sequence (DNA): TGTGCCAGCAGTTTGGGCGGAATACAGGGTCATACCGGGGAGCTGTTTTTT. The encoded protein is CASSLGGIQGHTGELFF.

The rearrangement uses TRBV6-9 and TRBJ2-1, with D unresolved. The germline CDR1 and CDR2 sequences are MNHGY and SVAAGI. This CDR3 has 12 amino acids. The ends were cut back, 3 bases at V and 15 bases at J, with 15 bases in the middle. The CDR3 DNA reads as TGTGCCAGCAGTTACGATCTTGGAGATCGGTTCTTC. This codes for CASSYDLGDRFF.

Only a few counts were recorded for this clonotype. This chain uses TRBV18 with TRBJ2-7; D may be TRBD1 (5 bases). V shed 3 bases and J shed 4 bases, with 19 bases lying between them. Germline-derived CDR1 and CDR2 are KGHSH and LQKENI. The CDR3 consists of 16 residues. The CDR3: CASSPGLGRRAYEQYF. In nucleotides, the CDR3 is TGTGCCAGCTCACCCGGCTTGGGGCGAAGGGCTTACGAGCAGTACTTC.

This clonotype has more than one count but fewer than ten. V and J are TRBV20-1 and TRBJ2-5; TRBD1 matches at 8 bases. Germline loops: CDR1 DFQATT, CDR2 SNEGSKA (reference sequence). The CDR3 covers 13 residues. The junction had 8 bases not matched to a gene; V was cut back by 6 bases and J by 5 bases. CDR3: CSARTTGVETQYF. The CDR3 DNA reads as TGCAGTGCACGAACGACAGGGGTGGAGACCCAGTACTTC.

The V and J genes are TRBV5-5 and TRBJ1-2; D is unclear. Germline CDR1 reads SGHKS; CDR2 reads YYEKEE (reference sequence). The CDR3 runs 16 residues. Trimming stripped 2 bases from V and 7 bases from J, with 21 bases between. As DNA, the CDR3 is TGTGCCAGCAGCTTCTCGGCAGCCTCAGGAACTATTGGCTACACCTTC. Translated, it gives CASSFSAASGTIGYTF. The complete variable domain, with remaining parts taken from reference TRBV5-5 and TRBJ1-2, reads DAGVTQSPTHLIKTRGQQVTLRCSPISGHKSVSWYQQVLGQGPQFIFQYYEKEERGRGNFPDRFSARQFPNYSSELNVNALLLGDSALYLCASSFSAASGTIGYTFGSGTRLTVV.

This clonotype came up a few times. The chain carries TRBV24-1 and TRBJ2-2; D is unresolved. V dropped 6 bases and J dropped 1 base, with 2 bases sitting between them. Germline V gene lookup returns CDR1 KGHDR and CDR2 SFDVKD. The CDR3 loop spans 12 amino acids. CDR3 sequence: CATSLNTGELFF. The CDR3 DNA sequence: TGTGCCACCAGTTTGAACACCGGGGAGCTGTTTTTT.

This clonotype was observed a few times. This sequence joins TRBV19 and TRBJ2-1; 7 bases are shared with TRBD2. This CDR3 has 16 residues. Germline V lookup: CDR1 LNHDA, CDR2 SQIVND (reference sequence). Trimming took 4 bases from V and 3 from J; bases not matched to a gene: 9. The CDR3 here is CASSKSLADSYNEQFF. The CDR3 coding sequence is TGTGCCAGTAGTAAGTCCCTAGCGGATAGCTACAATGAGCAGTTCTTC.

This clonotype came up many times. The J gene is TRBJ2-1, the V gene TRBV3-1; D is unresolved. The germline gives CDR1 LGHDT, CDR2 YNNKEL (reference sequence). The CDR3 has 12 amino acids. Deletions cut 2 bases from V and 4 bases from J, with 3 bases between. Here the CDR3 reads CASSQTYNEQFF. CDR3 DNA sequence: TGTGCCAGCAGCCAAACGTACAATGAGCAGTTCTTC.

This clonotype was counted between two and nine times. The chain links TRBV10-3 to TRBJ1-6; unclear D gene. CDR3 length: 13 residues. From germline, CDR1 is ENHRY and CDR2 SYGVKD. Deletions cut 4 bases from V and 6 bases from J, with 7 bases between. CDR3 residues: CAISGMGNSPLHF. The CDR3 DNA sequence: TGTGCCATCAGTGGAATGGGTAATTCACCCCTCCACTTT.